What follows are 21 T cell receptor beta chains derived from one specimen sequenced in a study of shared clonotypes between healthy human individuals. TCRdb's table, derived via immunoSEQ multiplex PCR, lists solely in-frame clones and lacks some. The sample lists roughly 2.2 million clones, 80% to 95% seen once, with 0.35% to 0.5% in the top ten. The sequencing input was naive CD4+ T cells from PBMCs. As to subset: CD45RA+ positively selected. These receptors were obtained from a man between 18 and 29 years old in good health. Some clones in this sample may be carry-over from other donors' samples.

The V and J genes are TRBV27 and TRBJ2-1, with 11 bases lining up with TRBD2. The CDR3 is made up of 15 amino acids. Trimming cost V 5 bases and J 8 bases; bases outside gene matches: 8. CDR1 is MNHEY, CDR2 SMNVEV, per germline (reference sequence). CDR3 DNA sequence: TGTGCCAGCAGTCCAACTAGCGGGAGTTGGTATGAGCAGTTCTTC. Translation: CASSPTSGSWYEQFF.

As for this clone: This same CDR3 is encoded by further DNA sequences in the sample. This chain links TRBV7-2 with TRBJ2-7, with 9 bases lining up with TRBD1. Looked up from germline, CDR1 is SGHTA and CDR2 is FQGNSA. CDR3 length: 14 residues. J lost 4 bases, V lost 4 bases, and 5 bases had no gene match. Here the CDR3 DNA reads TGTGCCAGCAGCTCGGACAGGGGACCATACGAGCAGTACTTC. Amino acids: CASSSDRGPYEQYF.

The rearrangement joins TRBV11-3 to TRBJ2-3; 9 bases line up with TRBD1. CDR1 and CDR2 from the germline V gene are SGHNT and YENEEA. CDR3 size: 16 residues. Trimming removed 3 bases from V and 4 bases from J; junction bases left unmatched: 8. The CDR3 loop reads CASSLGTGSLADTQYF. The CDR3 DNA follows: TGTGCCAGCAGCTTGGGGACAGGGTCGTTAGCAGATACGCAGTATTTT. Using reference TRBV11-3 and TRBJ2-3 for the parts outside the CDR3, the full variable domain is EAGVVQSPRYKIIEKKQPVAFWCNPISGHNTLYWYLQNLGQGPELLIRYENEEAVDDSQLPKDRFSAERLKGVDSTLKIQPAELGDSAVYLCASSLGTGSLADTQYFGPGTRLTVL.

The chain couples TRBV4-1 to TRBJ1-2; 12 nucleotides match TRBD1. J lost 1 base, V lost 4 bases, and 7 bases had no gene match. This CDR3 region has 17 residues. Germline CDR1 MGHRA, CDR2 YSYEKL. Here the CDR3 reads CASSRGTGGTRNYGYTF. The CDR3, as DNA: TGCGCCAGCAGCCGAGGGACAGGGGGCACACGTAACTATGGCTACACCTTC.

This clone has only a few counts. The chain carries TRBV29-1 and TRBJ1-1; D perhaps matches TRBD1 (5 bases). V was clipped by 2 bases and J by 8 bases, with 12 bases between them. This CDR3 is 12 amino acids long. Germline lookup yields CDR1 SQVTM and CDR2 ANQGSEA. CDR3 in DNA: TGCAGCGTTGAAACAGGAAGATCGGAAGCTTTCTTT. Translating it yields CSVETGRSEAFF.

The genes are TRBV7-6 and TRBJ1-2; TRBD1 is a possible D gene (5 bases). The germline CDR1 and CDR2 sequences are SGHVS and FNYEAQ. V was pared by 4 bases and J by 8 bases, with 14 bases between. This CDR3 is built from 13 residues. The CDR3 sequence: CASSSNGGDGYTF. The CDR3 nucleotides are TGTGCCAGCAGCTCCAACGGTGGGGACGGCTACACCTTC.

The rearrangement joins TRBV28 to TRBJ2-5; 8 bases agree with TRBD2. The J call could be wrong; TRBJ2-7 is a better fit for the DNA end. CDR1 is MDHEN, CDR2 SYDVKM, per germline. There are 15 residues in the CDR3. The CDR3 spells CASSPSGSLLYEQYF. DNA of the CDR3: TGTGCCAGCAGTCCAAGCGGGAGTCTACTCTACGAGCAGTACTTC.

This clone was seen just once. The chain employs TRBV11-2 and TRBJ2-1; 7 bases match TRBD1. Germline V gene lookup returns CDR1 SGHAT and CDR2 FQNNGV. The CDR3 loop spans 20 amino acids. J gave up 9 bases and V 0 bases, and 23 bases lay outside the gene matches. The CDR3 sequence is CASSLDKPDRALDRAGEQFF. DNA of the CDR3: TGTGCCAGCAGCTTAGACAAGCCGGATCGGGCACTTGACAGGGCAGGTGAGCAGTTCTTC.

V usage is TRBV5-1 and J usage is TRBJ1-1; D remains ambiguous. Germline-derived CDR1 and CDR2 are SGHRS and YFSETQ. Trimming stripped 2 bases from V and 5 bases from J, with 10 bases between. The CDR3 covers 13 residues. CDR3 amino acids: CASSFRDRTEAFF. DNA of the CDR3: TGCGCCAGCAGCTTCCGAGATAGGACTGAAGCTTTCTTT. Looking up the rest from reference TRBV5-1 and TRBJ1-1 gives the full variable domain: KAGVTQTPRYLIKTRGQQVTLSCSPISGHRSVSWYQQTPGQGLQFLFEYFSETQRNKGNFPGRFSGRQFSNSRSEMNVSTLELGDSALYLCASSFRDRTEAFFGQGTRLTVV.

The rearrangement joins TRBV28 to TRBJ2-1, with 9 bases aligning to TRBD2. Losses at the gene ends were 6 bases for V and 7 bases for J; bases not matched to a gene: 7. The CDR3 totals 14 residues. The germline V gene encodes CDR1 MDHEN and CDR2 SYDVKM. CDR3 coding DNA: TGTGCCAGCAGACCGGGACTAGCTGGAAATGAGCAGTTCTTC. This encodes CASRPGLAGNEQFF.

About this clone: This specimen includes other DNA sequences encoding the same CDR3. The V call is TRBV5-1, the J call TRBJ1-4; D unclear. CDR3 length: 14 amino acids. V shed 3 bases and J shed 4 bases, with 10 bases lying between them. The germline CDR1 and CDR2 sequences are SGHRS and YFSETQ. The CDR3 coding sequence is TGCGCCAGCAGCTCCGGCAGGAATAATGAAAAACTGTTTTTT. Translated, it gives CASSSGRNNEKLFF.

This clone was observed once. The chain uses TRBV29-1 and TRBJ1-4; 8 bases fit TRBD1. CDR3 length: 14 residues. J was trimmed by 4 bases and V by 2 bases; bases with no gene match: 3. Germline V gene lookup returns CDR1 SQVTM and CDR2 ANQGSEA. CDR3 bases: TGCAGCGTTGAATCCGGACAGGGTAATGAAAAACTGTTTTTT. Its protein product is CSVESGQGNEKLFF. Filled out from reference TRBV29-1 and TRBJ1-4, the complete variable domain reads SAVISQKPSRDICQRGTSLTIQCQVDSQVTMMFWYRQQPGQSLTLIATANQGSEATYESGFVIDKFPISRPNLTFSTLTVSNMSPEDSSIYLCSVESGQGNEKLFFGSGTQLSVL.

The chain carries TRBV19 and TRBJ2-7, with D maybe TRBD2 (5 bases). Germline CDR1 reads LNHDA; CDR2 reads SQIVND (reference sequence). The CDR3 spans 14 residues. V was clipped by 3 bases and J by 5 bases, with 14 bases between them. CDR3 bases: TGTGCCAGTAGTATTTACGGGGTATGCCACGAGCAGTACTTC. Residues: CASSIYGVCHEQYF.

The rearrangement links TRBV5-1 to TRBJ2-2; perhaps TRBD2 as D (6 bases). This CDR3 is 17 amino acids long. V shed 7 bases and J shed 0 bases, with 19 bases lying between them. From germline, CDR1 is SGHRS and CDR2 YFSETQ. CDR3 in DNA: TGCGCCAGCCTGGGGGGTGCACTTCCGCCGAACACCGGGGAGCTGTTTTTT. Residues: CASLGGALPPNTGELFF.

The rearrangement uses TRBV5-4 and TRBJ2-7, with 8 bases matching TRBD1. The CDR3 is made up of 11 amino acids. Germline trimming cut 4 bases from V and 13 bases from J; bases unmatched to any gene: 7. Germline V gives CDR1 SGHNT, CDR2 YYREEE (reference sequence). CDR3 sequence reads: CASSRGTGTYF. In nucleotides, the CDR3 is TGTGCCAGCAGCCGTGGGACAGGAACCTACTTC.

Note on this clone: Other DNA sequences in the sample encode the same CDR3. The chain links TRBV18 to TRBJ1-1; D remains unclear. The V and J ends lost 1 base and 1 base respectively, with 4 bases between them. Germline V gives CDR1 KGHSH, CDR2 LQKENI. The CDR3 is 13 residues long. CDR3 region: CASSPRQNTEAFF. CDR3 nucleotide sequence: TGTGCCAGCTCACCACGCCAGAACACTGAAGCTTTCTTT. Complete variable domain (other parts from reference TRBV18 and TRBJ1-1): NAGVMQNPRHLVRRRGQEARLRCSPMKGHSHVYWYRQLPEEGLKFMVYLQKENIIDESGMPKERFSAEFPKEGPSILRIQQVVRGDSAAYFCASSPRQNTEAFFGQGTRLTVV.

This chain links TRBV18 with TRBJ2-5; no clear D gene. V lost 6 bases, J lost 5 bases, and 10 bases lay in between. This CDR3 spans 12 amino acids. CDR1 and CDR2 (germline): KGHSH, LQKENI. CDR3 nucleotide sequence: TGTGCCAGCTCTTCCGACCGGGAGACCCAGTACTTC. Protein product: CASSSDRETQYF.

The J gene is TRBJ1-5, the V gene TRBV2; no clear D. Germline V CDR1 and CDR2: SNHLY, FYNNEI. The CDR3 extends over 15 amino acids. V gave up 7 bases and J gave up 2 bases, with 15 bases separating them. CDR3 DNA sequence: TGTGCCAGCAACACTTATGAGGTTGGCAATCAGCCCCAGCATTTT. Protein product: CASNTYEVGNQPQHF.

V gene TRBV11-2 combines with J gene TRBJ2-7; 10 bases map to TRBD2. Germline V gene lookup returns CDR1 SGHAT and CDR2 FQNNGV. This CDR3 comprises 15 residues. The ends lost 1 base at V and 2 bases at J; junction bases unmatched: 2. CDR3 protein: CASSLASGGPYEQYF. In DNA, the CDR3 is TGTGCCAGCAGCTTAGCTAGCGGGGGACCCTACGAGCAGTACTTC. The full variable domain, in which reference TRBV11-2 and TRBJ2-7 provide the parts outside the CDR3, is EAGVAQSPRYKIIEKRQSVAFWCNPISGHATLYWYQQILGQGPKLLIQFQNNGVVDDSQLPKDRFSAERLKGVDSTLKIQPAKLEDSAVYLCASSLASGGPYEQYFGPGTRLTVT.

This CDR3 reads CATSRDDTAGNTIYF. The CDR3 nucleotides read TGTGCCACCAGCAGAGATGACACCGCTGGAAACACCATATATTTT. The V gene is TRBV15, the J gene TRBJ1-3; D call uncertain. Germline CDR1 LNHNV, CDR2 YYDKDF (reference sequence). This CDR3 contains 15 residues. Deletions cut 0 bases from V and 2 bases from J, with 8 bases between.

This chain uses TRBV7-6 with TRBJ1-3; D not certain. Looked up from germline, CDR1 is SGHVS and CDR2 is FNYEAQ. Trimming cost V 0 bases and J 2 bases, with 5 bases left between them. The CDR3 contains 14 residues. CDR3 DNA sequence: TGTGCCAGCAGCTTAGCGCAGACTGGAAACACCATATATTTT. Encoded protein: CASSLAQTGNTIYF. The full variable domain, its missing parts supplied by reference TRBV7-6 and TRBJ1-3, is GAGVSQSPRYKVTKRGQDVALRCDPISGHVSLYWYRQALGQGPEFLTYFNYEAQQDKSGLPNDRFSAERPEGSISTLTIQRTEQRDSAMYRCASSLAQTGNTIYFGEGSWLTVV.